The next 21 T cell receptor beta chains were all read from a single sample in a study of OX40 agonist ivuxolimab in advanced cancers. The method was the immunoSEQ multiplex PCR assay. TCRdb limited this immuneACCESS table to in-frame rearrangements with V and J called. A share of clones is missing; checked studies link under half to unresolved V genes, and the rest is unexplained. Within this sample are 30,000 to 50,000 clones, with about 89% of them counted one time only. Roughly 0.53% of the sample lies in the top ten. The sample consisted of CD4+ or CD8+ T cells sorted from blood, taken in a trial of the OX40 agonist ivuxolimab. The receptor source for this set is an adult with an advanced solid tumor such as melanoma, head and neck, liver or kidney cancer.

This clone appeared a few times. The V and J genes are TRBV5-1 and TRBJ1-1, with 7 positions matching TRBD1. This CDR3 is built from 14 residues. The germline gives CDR1 SGHRS, CDR2 YFSETQ. Trimming took 4 bases from V and 1 from J; bases not matched to a gene: 4. This chain's CDR3 is CASSTGTANTEAFF. In DNA, the CDR3 is TGCGCCAGCAGCACCGGGACAGCGAACACTGAAGCTTTCTTT. Variable domain in full (rest from reference TRBV5-1 and TRBJ1-1): KAGVTQTPRYLIKTRGQQVTLSCSPISGHRSVSWYQQTPGQGLQFLFEYFSETQRNKGNFPGRFSGRQFSNSRSEMNVSTLELGDSALYLCASSTGTANTEAFFGQGTRLTVV.

The chain is built from TRBV2 and TRBJ2-5; D remains ambiguous. Between the trimmed V and J ends, which lost 8 bases and 2 bases, there was a span of 12 bases. The CDR3 contains 13 residues. Per germline, CDR1 SNHLY and CDR2 FYNNEI. The CDR3 spells CASGVRSQETQYF. The CDR3 DNA reads TGTGCCAGCGGGGTTAGATCGCAAGAGACCCAGTACTTC.

This chain joins TRBV5-1 and TRBJ1-3; D perhaps matches TRBD1 (5 bases). Trimming removed 4 bases at V and 4 bases at J, with 18 bases between. The germline V gene has CDR1 SGHRS and CDR2 YFSETQ. The length of the CDR3 is 16 residues. This chain's CDR3 is CASSPSLGVGGNTIYF. CDR3 sequence (DNA): TGCGCCAGCAGCCCAAGCTTGGGGGTTGGAGGAAACACCATATATTTT.

The rearrangement joins TRBV27 to TRBJ1-1; weak D call: TRBD1 (6 bases). The CDR3 consists of 13 residues. Germline assignment: CDR1 MNHEY and CDR2 SMNVEV (reference sequence). V gave up 4 bases and J gave up 7 bases, with 13 bases separating them. CDR3 bases: TGTGCCAGCAGTTGGGGGGGGGCTGGTGAAGCTTTCTTT. This translates into CASSWGGAGEAFF.

The J gene is TRBJ1-1, the V gene TRBV25-1; 10 bases map to TRBD1. This CDR3 has 14 residues. Germline values: CDR1 MGHDK, CDR2 SYGVNS. V gave up 2 bases and J gave up 7 bases; unmatched junction bases: 4. CDR3 bases: TGTGCCAGCAGTGAAACCCGGGACAGGGGTGAAGCTTTCTTT. Translating it yields CASSETRDRGEAFF. Combining the CDR3 with reference TRBV25-1 and TRBJ1-1 gives the whole variable domain EADIYQTPRYLVIGTGKKITLECSQTMGHDKMYWYQQDPGMELHLIHYSYGVNSTEKGDLSSESTVSRIRTEHFPLTLESARPSHTSQYLCASSETRDRGEAFFGQGTRLTVV.

The genes are TRBV5-1 and TRBJ1-1; D gene ambiguous. Germline CDR1 is SGHRS and CDR2 is YFSETQ. V was cut by 4 bases and J by 10 bases, with 17 bases left in between. The CDR3 spans 13 residues. The CDR3 DNA reads TGCGCCAGCAGCGGTGACGGGCCCGTTGGAGCTTTCTTT. It encodes CASSGDGPVGAFF.

The chain employs TRBV28 and TRBJ2-6; D call uncertain. This CDR3 region has 16 residues. Trimming removed 5 bases from V and 0 bases from J, with 11 bases in between. The germline gives CDR1 MDHEN, CDR2 SYDVKM. CDR3 amino acids: CASSQRLSSGANVLTF. CDR3 nucleotides: TGTGCCAGCAGTCAAAGACTGAGCTCTGGGGCCAACGTCCTGACTTTC.

The chain employs TRBV9 and TRBJ2-3; D is uncertain. CDR1 and CDR2 (germline): SGDLS, YYNGEE. The CDR3 extends over 15 amino acids. Trimming stripped 2 bases from V and 4 bases from J, with 14 bases between. The CDR3 DNA reads as TGTGCCAGCAGCGTCAGCCATCTGAAGGCAGATACGCAGTATTTT. It yields the protein CASSVSHLKADTQYF.

J is TRBJ1-1 and V is TRBV9; D perhaps matches TRBD1 (5 bases). V was pared by 0 bases and J by 5 bases, with 14 bases between. This CDR3 has 15 residues. CDR1 is SGDLS, CDR2 YYNGEE, per germline. CDR3 sequence: CASSVATGFETEAFF. CDR3 DNA: TGTGCCAGCAGCGTAGCTACAGGATTCGAGACTGAAGCTTTCTTT.

V is TRBV5-4 and J is TRBJ2-7; D may be TRBD1 (6 bases). V lost 5 bases and J lost 2, with 11 bases in between. Germline V gene sequence: CDR1 SGHNT, CDR2 YYREEE (reference sequence). This CDR3 is 13 amino acids long. For the CDR3, the DNA is TGTGCCAGCAGACGGAAGGGGGCCTACGAGCAGTACTTC. It codes for CASRRKGAYEQYF.

The chain joins TRBV29-1 to TRBJ2-3; D not resolved. The CDR3 extends over 15 amino acids. Germline CDR1 reads SQVTM; CDR2 reads ANQGSEA. The germline V and J ends were trimmed by 6 bases and 2 bases, with 18 bases remaining between them. In DNA, the CDR3 is TGCAGCGTCCTCCATATAAGCAGGAACACAGATACGCAGTATTTT. It codes for CSVLHISRNTDTQYF.

The chain has TRBV18 and TRBJ2-6, with no clear D. CDR1 and CDR2 from the germline V gene are KGHSH and LQKENI. The ends were cut back, 0 bases at V and 4 bases at J, with 4 bases in the middle. This CDR3 comprises 14 residues. DNA of the CDR3: TGTGCCAGCTCACCACCAGTCGGGGCCAACGTCCTGACTTTC. Translation gives CASSPPVGANVLTF.

This rearrangement joins TRBV5-1 to TRBJ2-5; TRBD1 agrees at 8 bases. V gave up 0 bases and J gave up 3 bases; unmatched junction bases: 4. The CDR3 sequence is 15 residues long. The germline CDR1 and CDR2 sequences are SGHRS and YFSETQ. CDR3 in amino acids: CASSLAAGGEETQYF. The CDR3 nucleotides read TGCGCCAGCAGCTTGGCCGCAGGGGGCGAAGAGACCCAGTACTTC.

This chain uses TRBV30 with TRBJ1-1; D unclear. This CDR3 comprises 15 residues. Germline V lookup: CDR1 GTSNPN, CDR2 SVGIG (reference sequence). V lost 2 bases and J lost 0, with 13 bases in between. The CDR3 reads CAWSRGRKMNTEAFF. The CDR3 region has the DNA TGTGCCTGGAGTAGAGGGAGGAAGATGAACACTGAAGCTTTCTTT. Complete variable domain (other parts from reference TRBV30 and TRBJ1-1): SQTIHQWPATLVQPVGSPLSLECTVEGTSNPNLYWYRQAAGRGLQLLFYSVGIGQISSEVPQNLSASRPQDRQFILSSKKLLLSDSGFYLCAWSRGRKMNTEAFFGQGTRLTVV.

This clone has a handful of counts. This chain links TRBV7-8 with TRBJ2-3; D not certain. CDR3 length: 16 amino acids. Germline V gives CDR1 SGHVS, CDR2 FQNEAQ. Trimming shortened V by 1 base and J by 8 bases, and 19 bases separated the two germline ends. The CDR3 loop reads CASSLGQALEVGTQYF. Written as DNA, the CDR3 is TGTGCCAGCAGCTTAGGGCAGGCCCTAGAGGTCGGTACGCAGTATTTT.

This clone was observed a few times. No conserved phenylalanine or tryptophan ends this CDR3, so it is likely a read error. The CDR3 here is CASSPGTNSPLHL. CDR3 nucleotides: TGTGCCAGCAGCCCCGGGACCAATTCACCCCTCCACCTT. The chain uses TRBV11-2 and TRBJ1-6, with a tentative D call TRBD1 (5 bases). This CDR3 has 13 amino acids. Germline V gene sequence: CDR1 SGHAT, CDR2 FQNNGV. Trimming took 5 bases from V and 7 from J, leaving 9 bases between them.

The rearrangement joins TRBV11-2 to TRBJ1-2; 8 positions agree with TRBD1. Trimming removed 0 bases from V and 4 bases from J; junction bases left unmatched: 7. The length of the CDR3 is 16 residues. Looked up from germline, CDR1 is SGHAT and CDR2 is FQNNGV. The DNA for the CDR3 is TGTGCCAGCAGCTTAGATTCCGGGACAGGAACCTATGGCTACACCTTC. Its translation: CASSLDSGTGTYGYTF.

The genes are TRBV6-4 and TRBJ2-3, with D uncertain. The V gene lost 0 bases and the J gene lost 6 bases, with 7 bases spanning the gap. Germline-derived CDR1 and CDR2 are MRHNA and SNTAGT. This CDR3 spans 13 amino acids. The CDR3: CASSDSGRDTQYF. CDR3 sequence (DNA): TGTGCCAGCAGTGACTCTGGTCGGGATACGCAGTATTTT.

This rearrangement joins TRBV5-1 to TRBJ2-3; 9 bases map to TRBD1. The CDR3 contains 18 residues. Germline CDR1 SGHRS, CDR2 YFSETQ. J was trimmed by 1 base and V by 4 bases; bases with no gene match: 13. The CDR3 protein is CASSRGPRQGDGTDTQYF. In DNA, the CDR3 is TGCGCCAGCAGCCGGGGCCCCCGACAGGGGGATGGCACAGATACGCAGTATTTT.

The chain carries TRBV11-2 and TRBJ2-1; D tentatively fits TRBD1 or TRBD2 (6 bases each). Trimming removed 5 bases from V and 7 bases from J, with 12 bases in between. This CDR3 comprises 13 residues. Germline CDR1 is SGHAT and CDR2 is FQNNGV. The CDR3 DNA follows: TGTGCCAGCAGCCGACGGGGGCCGAATGAGCAGTTCTTC. The encoded protein is CASSRRGPNEQFF.

The J gene is TRBJ1-1, the V gene TRBV7-2; no definite D call. The CDR3 is 13 residues long. V gave up 0 bases and J gave up 11 bases, with 13 bases separating them. CDR1 is SGHTA and CDR2 is FQGNSA in the germline V gene. The CDR3 protein is CASSLATPARAFF. In nucleotides, the CDR3 is TGTGCCAGCAGCTTAGCAACACCTGCCCGCGCTTTCTTT.